Shown below are 23 T cell receptor beta chains from a single sample sequenced in a study of blood T cell repertoires in COVID-19. Clones were read by immunoSEQ multiplex PCR, and TCRdb kept only the in-frame ones, dropping some. This sample yields 390,000 or so clones, of which roughly 85% are seen a single time; 1.4% belongs to the top ten. Sequenced material: peripheral blood. The receptors here all came from a woman aged 25 to 39 with active or convalescent COVID-19.

The chain recombines TRBV7-7 with TRBJ1-1, with TRBD1 matching 8 bases. Germline trimming cut 4 bases from V and 5 bases from J; bases unmatched to any gene: 12. CDR1 is SSHAT and CDR2 is FNYEAQ in the germline V gene (reference sequence). The CDR3 covers 16 residues. The CDR3 loop is CASSSRTGIVGTEAFF. The DNA for the CDR3 is TGTGCCAGCAGCTCCAGGACAGGGATAGTTGGAACTGAAGCTTTCTTT.

The rearrangement links TRBV20-1 to TRBJ1-1; the D is unclear. Germline CDR1 is DFQATT and CDR2 is SNEGSKA (reference sequence). V lost 3 bases, J lost 3 bases, and 11 bases lay in between. There are 13 residues in the CDR3. As DNA, the CDR3 is TGCAGTGCTAGTCGGCAGACTTACACTGAAGCTTTCTTT. It codes for CSASRQTYTEAFF.

The chain has TRBV12-3 or TRBV12-4 and TRBJ2-7; 7 nucleotides match TRBD1. This CDR3 is built from 13 residues. With 5 bases clipped from V and 7 bases from J, the junction kept 8 bases outside the gene matches. CDR3: CASSQDPRGEQYF. As DNA, the CDR3 is TGTGCCAGCAGTCAGGACCCCAGGGGGGAGCAGTACTTC.

This chain connects TRBV3-1 (or the pseudogene TRBV3-2) to TRBJ1-1; 7 nucleotides align to TRBD1. Germline CDR1 reads LGHDT; CDR2 reads YNNKEL (reference sequence). V was clipped by 0 bases and J by 5 bases; unmatched bases: 6. The CDR3 sequence is 15 residues long. CDR3 amino acids: CASSQDRSRGTEAFF. CDR3 bases: TGTGCCAGCAGCCAAGACCGGTCCAGGGGGACTGAAGCTTTCTTT.

The rearrangement uses TRBV5-8 and TRBJ1-5; 9 bases match TRBD1. V lost 1 base and J lost 4; bases outside the gene matches: 3. This CDR3 has 15 amino acids. Germline lookup yields CDR1 SGHTS and CDR2 YDEGEE. The CDR3 reads CASSLRDRDNQPQHF. CDR3 DNA: TGTGCCAGCAGCTTGAGGGACAGGGATAATCAGCCCCAGCATTTT.

This clone was seen a single time. V is TRBV5-4 and J is TRBJ1-1; no clear D gene. CDR1 and CDR2 from the germline V gene are SGHNT and YYREEE (reference sequence). V was shortened by 4 bases and J by 3 bases, with 13 bases between the two germline ends. This CDR3 region has 14 residues. CDR3 sequence reads: CASSLALVDTEAFF. The CDR3 coding sequence is TGTGCCAGCAGCCTTGCTTTGGTAGACACTGAAGCTTTCTTT.

The rearrangement joins TRBV9 to TRBJ2-3; 9 nucleotides line up with TRBD2. The CDR3 length is 16 residues. The junction had 8 bases not matched to a gene; V was cut back by 3 bases and J by 3 bases. Germline V lookup: CDR1 SGDLS, CDR2 YYNGEE. CDR3 nucleotides: TGTGCCAGCAGCGCCTACGCGGGAGGGCCTACAGATACGCAGTATTTT. Translation: CASSAYAGGPTDTQYF.

The V gene is TRBV12-3 or TRBV12-4, the J gene TRBJ2-5, with D possibly TRBD1 on 7 matching bases. The CDR3 runs 13 residues. The ends were cut back, 8 bases at V and 7 bases at J, with 17 bases in the middle. The CDR3: CASPEGTAGTQYF. The DNA of the CDR3 is TGTGCCAGCCCTGAAGGGACAGCGGGGACCCAGTACTTC.

The sample holds a few counts of this clone. The chain joins TRBV11-2 to TRBJ2-7; unclear D gene. The germline V gene has CDR1 SGHAT and CDR2 FQNNGV. The ends were cut back, 5 bases at V and 7 bases at J, with 15 bases in the middle. This CDR3 has 13 residues. This CDR3 reads CASSPDVAREQYF. CDR3 in DNA: TGTGCCAGCAGCCCGGATGTGGCGCGGGAGCAGTACTTC. Full variable domain (missing parts from reference TRBV11-2 and TRBJ2-7): EAGVAQSPRYKIIEKRQSVAFWCNPISGHATLYWYQQILGQGPKLLIQFQNNGVVDDSQLPKDRFSAERLKGVDSTLKIQPAKLEDSAVYLCASSPDVAREQYFGPGTRLTVT.

Notes on this clone: Distinct nucleotide sequences in the sample also encode this CDR3. The chain joins TRBV6-5 to TRBJ1-2; TRBD1 agrees at 7 bases. The CDR3 contains 14 residues. Trimming cost V 5 bases and J 7 bases; bases outside gene matches: 10. Germline-derived CDR1 and CDR2 are MNHEY and SVGAGI. CDR3 sequence reads: CASSPRQGLGGYTF. The CDR3 DNA reads TGTGCCAGCAGTCCCAGACAGGGTTTGGGTGGCTACACCTTC.

This sequence joins TRBV15 and TRBJ1-1; 7 bases agree with TRBD1. V shed 5 bases, J shed 5 bases, and the junction held 8 bases outside the gene matches. Germline-derived CDR1 and CDR2 are LNHNV and YYDKDF (reference sequence). The CDR3 sequence is 14 residues long. CDR3 sequence: CATSVGGKETEAFF. The DNA of the CDR3 is TGTGCCACCAGCGTAGGGGGCAAGGAGACTGAAGCTTTCTTT.

The chain employs TRBV3-1 (or the pseudogene TRBV3-2) and TRBJ2-2, with 10 bases aligning to TRBD2. V gave up 4 bases and J gave up 7 bases; unmatched junction bases: 9. Germline V gene data show CDR1 as LGHDT and CDR2 as YNNKEL (reference sequence). The CDR3 spans 16 residues. The CDR3 here is CASSLQAGGRIGELFF. The CDR3 DNA is TGTGCCAGCAGCCTTCAAGCGGGGGGGCGGATCGGGGAGCTGTTTTTT.

The chain combines TRBV6-5 with TRBJ1-3; D unresolved. The length of the CDR3 is 15 residues. V lost 0 bases and J 0 bases, leaving 6 bases between the germline ends. The germline CDR1 and CDR2 sequences are MNHEY and SVGAGI. Written as DNA, the CDR3 is TGTGCCAGCAGTTACTCACGGGACTCTGGAAACACCATATATTTT. This encodes CASSYSRDSGNTIYF.

The V call is TRBV15, the J call TRBJ1-2; a weak D match, TRBD1 (6 bases). The CDR3 spans 14 residues. Deletions cut 5 bases from V and 5 bases from J, with 15 bases between. Germline V lookup: CDR1 LNHNV, CDR2 YYDKDF (reference sequence). This chain's CDR3 is CATSPQTGFYGYTF. The CDR3 DNA is TGTGCCACCAGCCCTCAGACAGGTTTTTATGGCTACACCTTC.

This clone occurred once. This rearrangement joins TRBV3-1 (or the pseudogene TRBV3-2) to TRBJ2-2, with 7 nucleotides matching TRBD1. With V trimmed by 6 bases and J by 6 bases, 10 bases remained unmatched. Per the germline V gene, CDR1 is LGHDT and CDR2 is YNNKEL (reference sequence). This CDR3 is 15 amino acids long. In DNA, the CDR3 is TGTGCCAGCAGTCAAAGGACAGGTTGGGCCGGGGAGCTGTTTTTT. Translating gives CASSQRTGWAGELFF.

This clone was observed a handful of times. The chain has TRBV11-2 and TRBJ1-2, with 8 bases identical to TRBD1. The V and J ends lost 5 bases and 3 bases, in that order; junction bases with no gene match: 14. Germline V gene data show CDR1 as SGHAT and CDR2 as FQNNGV. The CDR3 contains 17 residues. The chain's CDR3 is CASSLSGMGQVHYGYTF. The CDR3 coding sequence is TGTGCCAGCAGCCTATCGGGGATGGGACAGGTCCACTATGGCTACACCTTC.

The rearrangement joins TRBV27 to TRBJ2-7; 9 bases agree with TRBD1. CDR1 and CDR2 from the germline V gene are MNHEY and SMNVEV (reference sequence). The CDR3 length is 15 residues. V lost 1 base and J lost 1; bases outside the gene matches: 2. The CDR3 DNA reads as TGTGCCAGCAGTTTATTGGGGACAGGGTCCTACGAGCAGTACTTC. This translates into CASSLLGTGSYEQYF.

V is TRBV5-5 and J is TRBJ2-7; 8 nucleotides match TRBD1. Trimming removed 0 bases from V and 6 bases from J; junction bases left unmatched: 5. CDR3 length: 14 residues. Germline values: CDR1 SGHKS, CDR2 YYEKEE (reference sequence). CDR3: CASSLGQGFSEQYF. CDR3 bases: TGTGCCAGCAGCTTGGGACAGGGGTTTTCCGAGCAGTACTTC.

This clone was seen a handful of times. This rearrangement joins TRBV5-1 to TRBJ1-2; 7 positions agree with TRBD1. Germline V lookup: CDR1 SGHRS, CDR2 YFSETQ. The V gene end was trimmed by 0 bases and the J gene end by 4 bases; junction bases not matched to a gene: 6. CDR3 length: 15 residues. CDR3 sequence (DNA): TGCGCCAGCAGCTTGGTGAGGGGGCTCCGCTATGGCTACACCTTC. It codes for CASSLVRGLRYGYTF.

This chain links TRBV5-5 with TRBJ2-3; 10 bases map to TRBD2. V dropped 3 bases and J dropped 2; count of bases not matched to a gene: 3. Germline assignment: CDR1 SGHKS and CDR2 YYEKEE (reference sequence). This CDR3 is 15 amino acids long. CDR3 sequence: CASSYGTSDTDTQYF. The CDR3 DNA reads as TGTGCCAGCAGCTACGGGACTAGCGACACAGATACGCAGTATTTT.

The chain carries TRBV29-1 and TRBJ1-1; 7 bases align to TRBD1. Germline CDR1 and CDR2: SQVTM and ANQGSEA. The CDR3 covers 11 residues. The V gene end was trimmed by 6 bases and the J gene end by 6 bases; junction bases not matched to a gene: 4. The CDR3 protein is CSVRQGSEAFF. The CDR3, as DNA: TGCAGCGTCAGACAGGGCTCTGAAGCTTTCTTT.

The rearrangement joins TRBV9 to TRBJ2-1, with D tentatively TRBD2 (5 bases). The germline V gene encodes CDR1 SGDLS and CDR2 YYNGEE. V was clipped by 5 bases and J by 12 bases, with 12 bases between them. This CDR3 is built from 11 residues. This chain's CDR3 is CASSPSLVQFF. DNA for the CDR3: TGTGCCAGCAGTCCTAGCTTGGTGCAGTTCTTC.

The CDR3 is CATSDLTRTGPNTEAFF. The CDR3 DNA is TGTGCCACCAGTGATTTGACCCGGACAGGGCCGAACACTGAAGCTTTCTTT. The chain combines TRBV24-1 with TRBJ1-1; 8 bases fit TRBD1. CDR1 KGHDR and CDR2 SFDVKD come from the germline V gene. V shed 0 bases, J shed 1 base, and the junction held 6 bases outside the gene matches. The CDR3 consists of 17 residues.